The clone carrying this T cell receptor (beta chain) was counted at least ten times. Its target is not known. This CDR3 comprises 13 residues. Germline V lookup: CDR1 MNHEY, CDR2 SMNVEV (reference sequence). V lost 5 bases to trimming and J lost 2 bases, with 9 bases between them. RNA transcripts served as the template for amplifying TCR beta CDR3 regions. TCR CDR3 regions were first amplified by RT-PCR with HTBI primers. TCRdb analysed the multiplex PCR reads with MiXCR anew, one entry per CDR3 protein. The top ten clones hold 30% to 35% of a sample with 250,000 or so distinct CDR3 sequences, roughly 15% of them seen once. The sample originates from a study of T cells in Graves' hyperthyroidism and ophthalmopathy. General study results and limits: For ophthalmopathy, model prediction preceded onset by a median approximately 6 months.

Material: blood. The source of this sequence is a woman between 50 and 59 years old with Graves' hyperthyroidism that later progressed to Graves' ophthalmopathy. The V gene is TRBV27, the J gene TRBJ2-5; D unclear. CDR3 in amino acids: CASSPGFQETQYF. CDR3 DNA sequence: TGTGCCAGCAGTCCCGGATTTCAAGAGACCCAGTACTTC.